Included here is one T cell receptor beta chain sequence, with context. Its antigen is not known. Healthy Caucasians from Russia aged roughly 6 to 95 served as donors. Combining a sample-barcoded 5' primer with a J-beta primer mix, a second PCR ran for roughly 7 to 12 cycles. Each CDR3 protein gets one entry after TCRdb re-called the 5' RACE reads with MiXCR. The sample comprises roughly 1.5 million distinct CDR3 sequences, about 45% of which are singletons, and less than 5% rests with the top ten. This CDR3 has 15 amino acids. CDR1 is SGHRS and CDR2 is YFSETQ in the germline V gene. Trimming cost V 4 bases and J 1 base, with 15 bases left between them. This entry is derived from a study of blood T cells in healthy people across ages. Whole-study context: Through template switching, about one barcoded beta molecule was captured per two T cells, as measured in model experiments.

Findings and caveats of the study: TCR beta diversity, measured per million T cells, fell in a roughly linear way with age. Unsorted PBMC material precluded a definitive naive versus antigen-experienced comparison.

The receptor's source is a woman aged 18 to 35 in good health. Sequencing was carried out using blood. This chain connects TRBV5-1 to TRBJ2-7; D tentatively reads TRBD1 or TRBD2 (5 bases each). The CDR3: CASSQIRDGSYEQYF. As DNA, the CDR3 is TGCGCCAGCAGCCAAATCCGGGACGGATCCTACGAGCAGTACTTC.